This passage covers 22 T cell receptor beta chains from one sample sequenced in a study of blood T cell repertoires in COVID-19 (TCRdb year 2020). Library preparation used the immunoSEQ multiplex PCR assay. The clones in this table, taken by TCRdb from immuneACCESS, are in-frame only. Not every clone is retained; where verified, under half of the shortfall comes from an unresolved V gene, and the cause of the rest is unknown. The sample contains 200,000 to 250,000 clones, 85% of them found a single time. The leading ten clones occupy around 2.5% of the sample. Sequenced sample: peripheral blood. Source of these receptors: an older woman with COVID-19, enrolled during active disease.

The chain couples TRBV5-1 to TRBJ1-2, with 7 bases aligning to TRBD1. The CDR3 is made up of 15 amino acids. After removal of 2 bases from V and 4 bases from J, the junction contained 8 bases not matched to a gene. Germline-derived CDR1 and CDR2 are SGHRS and YFSETQ. The CDR3 sequence is CASSFQGDPGYGYTF. For the CDR3, the DNA is TGCGCCAGCAGCTTTCAGGGGGACCCGGGCTATGGCTACACCTTC.

A few counts support this clone. The CDR3 sequence: CASRLLAGDKHEQFF. CDR3 coding DNA: TGTGCCAGCAGATTACTAGCGGGAGACAAGCATGAGCAGTTCTTC. The chain recombines TRBV7-2 with TRBJ2-1; 11 nucleotides align to TRBD2. The ends lost 6 bases at V and 8 bases at J; junction bases unmatched: 9. The germline V gene has CDR1 SGHTA and CDR2 FQGNSA. The length of the CDR3 is 15 residues.

This clone is a singleton in its sample. This chain joins TRBV9 and TRBJ1-4; maybe TRBD1 (5 bases). The CDR3 covers 15 residues. V lost 1 base and J lost 8, with 15 bases in between. Germline CDR1 SGDLS, CDR2 YYNGEE. CDR3 nucleotide sequence: TGTGCCAGCAGCGTACGAGGGGAGGTAGGAGAAAAACTGTTTTTT. Its translation: CASSVRGEVGEKLFF.

The chain recombines TRBV6-5 with TRBJ1-2, with 7 bases fitting TRBD1. The CDR3 is 13 amino acids. Looked up from germline, CDR1 is MNHEY and CDR2 is SVGAGI. J lost 8 bases, V lost 5 bases, and 8 bases had no gene match. The CDR3 sequence: CASSPDRVAGYTF. In DNA, the CDR3 is TGTGCCAGCAGTCCCGACAGGGTTGCAGGCTACACCTTC.

This chain uses TRBV11-3 with TRBJ1-1; D possibly corresponds to TRBD1 (6 bases). Per the germline V gene, CDR1 is SGHNT and CDR2 is YENEEA. This CDR3 is 16 amino acids long. Between the trimmed V and J ends, which lost 0 bases and 1 base, there was a span of 12 bases. The CDR3 is CASSLDTGIPNTEAFF. CDR3 in DNA: TGTGCCAGCAGCTTAGATACAGGGATCCCGAACACTGAAGCTTTCTTT.

The chain links TRBV7-2 to TRBJ2-1; D is unclear. Trimming took off 1 base at V and 6 bases at J, with 7 bases between the two ends. CDR1 is SGHTA, CDR2 FQGNSA, per germline. The CDR3 consists of 13 residues. In DNA, the CDR3 is TGTGCCAGCAGCTTAGATCGGTTCAATGAGCAGTTCTTC. Translated: CASSLDRFNEQFF.

This chain links TRBV6-6 with TRBJ1-4; 8 nucleotides align to TRBD1. With 5 bases clipped from V and 4 bases from J, the junction kept 15 bases outside the gene matches. Per the germline V gene, CDR1 is MNHNY and CDR2 is SVGAGI (reference sequence). This CDR3 is built from 18 residues. The CDR3 spells CASSPPGQGPPSNEKLFF. The CDR3 DNA sequence: TGTGCCAGCAGTCCCCCCGGACAGGGACCACCGAGTAATGAAAAACTGTTTTTT.

This sequence joins TRBV4-3 and TRBJ1-2; TRBD1 aligns across 8 bases. This CDR3 is 14 amino acids long. V lost 0 bases to trimming and J lost 8 bases; unmatched junction nucleotides: 5. The germline CDR1 and CDR2 sequences are LGHNA and YSLEER. The CDR3 DNA reads TGCGCCAGCAGCCAAGAACTCGACAGGGGAGGCTACACCTTC. It specifies CASSQELDRGGYTF.

As to this clone: One junction end disagrees with the germline gene, perhaps due to a read error. V gene TRBV18 combines with J gene TRBJ2-7, with 12 bases aligning to TRBD1. The CDR3 consists of 16 residues. The germline V gene encodes CDR1 KGHSH and CDR2 LQKENI. CDR3 sequence reads: CASSPPGTGGSHEQYF. CDR3 DNA: TGTGCCAGCTCACCACCCGGGACAGGGGGCTCCCACGAGCAGTACTTC.

The chain carries TRBV13 and TRBJ2-4; TRBD1 is a possible D gene (6 bases). The CDR3 runs 15 residues. V was clipped by 6 bases and J by 10 bases, with 22 bases between them. CDR1 and CDR2 (germline): PRHDT, FYEKMQ (reference sequence). CDR3 protein: CASSFGRQVGEIQYF. For the CDR3, the DNA is TGTGCCAGCAGTTTCGGTAGACAGGTCGGGGAGATTCAGTACTTC.

The chain carries TRBV19 and TRBJ2-6; TRBD1 matches at 8 bases. Germline loops: CDR1 LNHDA, CDR2 SQIVND (reference sequence). The CDR3 has 15 residues. The V segment lost 8 bases and the J segment 4 bases; nucleotides outside the gene matches: 7. CDR3 residues: CASHNRGKGANVLTF. The CDR3 region has the DNA TGTGCCAGTCACAACAGGGGGAAGGGGGCCAACGTCCTGACTTTC.

This chain joins TRBV29-1 and TRBJ1-4; 8 bases match TRBD1. The ends lost 0 bases at V and 7 bases at J; junction bases unmatched: 7. CDR3 length equals 15 residues. The germline V gene has CDR1 SQVTM and CDR2 ANQGSEA. The chain's CDR3 is CSVEDPRGRSEKLFF. In nucleotides, the CDR3 is TGCAGCGTTGAAGATCCCAGGGGGCGCAGTGAAAAACTGTTTTTT.

This chain uses TRBV5-4 with TRBJ1-6, with a tentative D call TRBD1 (6 bases). Between the trimmed V and J ends, which lost 2 bases and 8 bases, there was a span of 14 bases. The CDR3 length is 15 residues. Germline V CDR1 and CDR2: SGHNT, YYREEE (reference sequence). The CDR3 region has the DNA TGTGCCAGCAGCTTATATGGGGGCGCAGATTCACCCCTCCACTTT. Amino acids: CASSLYGGADSPLHF.

This clone was seen once. The J gene is TRBJ2-5, the V gene TRBV6-5, with D unclear. Trimming took off 3 bases at V and 5 bases at J, with 10 bases between the two ends. There are 13 residues in the CDR3. In germline, CDR1 is MNHEY, CDR2 SVGAGI. The CDR3 spells CASSYSLTETQYF. In DNA form, the CDR3 reads TGTGCCAGCAGTTATAGTCTAACTGAGACCCAGTACTTC.

This chain joins TRBV2 and TRBJ2-5, with TRBD1 matching 7 bases. The germline gives CDR1 SNHLY, CDR2 FYNNEI. Losses at the gene ends were 10 bases for V and 2 bases for J; bases not matched to a gene: 10. The CDR3 contains 14 residues. The CDR3 here is CATRDSSQQETQYF. In nucleotides, the CDR3 is TGTGCCACCCGGGACAGTTCCCAGCAAGAGACCCAGTACTTC.

The chain combines TRBV14 with TRBJ1-2; D is ambiguous. Between the trimmed V and J ends, which lost 2 bases and 3 bases, there was a span of 7 bases. Germline V gives CDR1 SGHDN, CDR2 FVKESK. This CDR3 spans 13 amino acids. The CDR3 DNA sequence: TGTGCCAGCAGCCAAATCGTAGACTATGGCTACACCTTC. This translates into CASSQIVDYGYTF.

The rearrangement joins TRBV4-3 to TRBJ2-3, with D maybe TRBD1 (6 bases). Deletions cut 4 bases from V and 5 bases from J, with 16 bases between. This CDR3 comprises 15 residues. Germline CDR1 reads LGHNA; CDR2 reads YSLEER. The chain's CDR3 is CASSREGGVGDTQYF. In DNA, the CDR3 is TGCGCCAGCAGCCGAGAAGGGGGAGTTGGAGATACGCAGTATTTT.

The chain has TRBV3-1 (or the pseudogene TRBV3-2) and TRBJ1-2, with 10 nucleotides matching TRBD1. Germline lookup yields CDR1 LGHDT and CDR2 YNNKEL (reference sequence). J gave up 4 bases and V 3 bases, and 5 bases lay outside the gene matches. CDR3 length: 15 residues. The CDR3 spells CASSQTGGSVYGYTF. The CDR3 nucleotides read TGTGCCAGCAGCCAGACAGGGGGCTCTGTCTATGGCTACACCTTC.

The gene calls are TRBV5-3 and TRBJ2-1; TRBD1 matches at 8 bases. TRBV5-3 is known as an ORF, though its function is uncertain. The CDR3 loop spans 12 amino acids. J was trimmed by 8 bases and V by 9 bases; bases with no gene match: 7. CDR3 sequence: CATRTGSYEQFF. CDR3 DNA sequence: TGTGCCACTAGGACAGGGTCCTATGAGCAGTTCTTC.

The CDR3 loop reads CASSARTDTEAFF. DNA of the CDR3: TGTGCCAGTAGTGCCCGGACAGACACTGAAGCTTTCTTT. V is TRBV19 and J is TRBJ1-1; possible D gene TRBD1, 6 bases. V gave up 5 bases and J gave up 3 bases, with 10 bases separating them. The CDR3 is made up of 13 amino acids. Germline V gives CDR1 LNHDA, CDR2 SQIVND (reference sequence). Filled out from reference TRBV19 and TRBJ1-1, the complete variable domain reads DGGITQSPKYLFRKEGQNVTLSCEQNLNHDAMYWYRQDPGQGLRLIYYSQIVNDFQKGDIAEGYSVSREKKESFPLTVTSAQKNPTAFYLCASSARTDTEAFFGQGTRLTVV.

V is TRBV15 and J is TRBJ1-1; 9 bases are a match to TRBD1. The junction had 2 bases not matched to a gene; V was cut back by 2 bases and J by 4 bases. The germline V gene encodes CDR1 LNHNV and CDR2 YYDKDF (reference sequence). CDR3 size: 14 residues. This CDR3 is CATSRQTGGTEAFF. The CDR3 DNA reads as TGTGCCACCAGCAGACAGACAGGGGGCACTGAAGCTTTCTTT.

The CDR3 coding sequence is TGTGCCAGCAGCCAGACAGGGTTCTACGAGCAGTACTTC. Translation gives CASSQTGFYEQYF. The chain couples TRBV3-1 (or the pseudogene TRBV3-2) to TRBJ2-7, with TRBD1 matching 7 bases. This CDR3 spans 13 amino acids. Trimming removed 3 bases from V and 3 bases from J; junction bases left unmatched: 2. The germline V gene encodes CDR1 LGHDT and CDR2 YNNKEL (reference sequence).